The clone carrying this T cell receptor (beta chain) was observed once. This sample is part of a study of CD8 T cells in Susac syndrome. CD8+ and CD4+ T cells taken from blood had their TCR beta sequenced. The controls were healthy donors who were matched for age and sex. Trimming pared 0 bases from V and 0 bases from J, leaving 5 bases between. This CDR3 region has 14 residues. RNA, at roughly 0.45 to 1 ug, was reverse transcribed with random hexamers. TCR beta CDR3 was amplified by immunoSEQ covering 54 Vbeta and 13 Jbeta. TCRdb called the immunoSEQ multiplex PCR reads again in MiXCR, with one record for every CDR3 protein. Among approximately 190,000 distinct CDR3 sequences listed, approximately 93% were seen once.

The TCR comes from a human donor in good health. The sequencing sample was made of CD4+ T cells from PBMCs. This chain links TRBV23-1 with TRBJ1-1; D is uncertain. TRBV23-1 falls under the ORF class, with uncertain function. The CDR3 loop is CASSQSVVNTEAFF. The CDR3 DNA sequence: TGCGCCAGCAGTCAATCGGTGGTGAACACTGAAGCTTTCTTT.